Following are 6 T cell receptor beta chains from one sample sequenced in a study of shared clonotypes between healthy human individuals (dated by TCRdb to about 2020). Libraries were made using the immunoSEQ multiplex PCR assay. Entries here come from immuneACCESS through TCRdb and include only in-frame sequences with V and J called. Some clones fail to appear in such tables; in the studies checked, an unresolved V gene covers under half of the shortfall, and the cause of the remainder is unknown. Recorded for this sample are 2 million to 2.5 million clones; approximately 94% of them occurred a single time. The ten largest clones add up to under 2% of the sample. For the CD8 naive samples, CD45RO-negative cells were positively selected for CCR7, yielding a CD45RA+CCR7+ population from which TemRA cells were excluded. Source material: naive CD8+ T cells from PBMCs. According to the study, the label for this sample's cell subset or site signals: CD45RA+CCR7+. These receptors all stem from a man between 18 and 29 years old in good health. Some clones in this sample may be carry-over from other donors' samples.

This chain uses TRBV10-3 with TRBJ2-7, with D tentatively TRBD2 (6 bases). This CDR3 spans 15 amino acids. Germline CDR1 ENHRY, CDR2 SYGVKD. The V end was cut by 2 bases, the J end by 0 bases, with 11 bases between. CDR3 in DNA: TGTGCCATCAGTGAGGCGGGCGGGGTCTCCTACGAGCAGTACTTC. It yields the protein CAISEAGGVSYEQYF.

The rearrangement uses TRBV2 and TRBJ2-7; TRBD2 is a possible D gene (5 bases). CDR1 is SNHLY, CDR2 FYNNEI, per germline. The CDR3 sequence is 12 residues long. V was shortened by 6 bases and J by 4 bases, with 10 bases between the two germline ends. The CDR3 nucleotides are TGTGCCAGCAGCGGACTCGATTACGAGCAGTACTTC. It encodes CASSGLDYEQYF. The complete variable domain, with remaining parts taken from reference TRBV2 and TRBJ2-7, reads EPEVTQTPSHQVTQMGQEVILRCVPISNHLYFYWYRQILGQKVEFLVSFYNNEISEKSEIFDDQFSVERPDGSNFTLKIRSTKLEDSAMYFCASSGLDYEQYFGPGTRLTVT.

The chain joins TRBV19 to TRBJ1-5; unclear D gene. There are 14 residues in the CDR3. CDR1 is LNHDA, CDR2 SQIVND, per germline (reference sequence). Trimming shortened V by 4 bases and J by 2 bases, and 9 bases separated the two germline ends. The DNA of the CDR3 is TGTGCCAGTAGTAGCCTCGGGGGCAATCAGCCCCAGCATTTT. It is translated as CASSSLGGNQPQHF. Drawing the rest from reference TRBV19 and TRBJ1-5, the complete variable domain is DGGITQSPKYLFRKEGQNVTLSCEQNLNHDAMYWYRQDPGQGLRLIYYSQIVNDFQKGDIAEGYSVSREKKESFPLTVTSAQKNPTAFYLCASSSLGGNQPQHFGDGTRLSIL.

The chain joins TRBV19 to TRBJ2-7, with D perhaps matching TRBD2 (5 bases). V gave up 2 bases and J gave up 4 bases, with 15 bases separating them. The CDR3 is 15 residues long. CDR1 LNHDA and CDR2 SQIVND come from the germline V gene (reference sequence). The CDR3 DNA reads as TGTGCCAGTAGTATAACGAGGGAGAGATATTACGAGCAGTACTTC. It translates to CASSITRERYYEQYF.

The chain is built from TRBV27 and TRBJ2-7; D remains unclear. In germline, CDR1 is MNHEY, CDR2 SMNVEV (reference sequence). The CDR3 spans 14 residues. V was pared by 3 bases and J by 2 bases, with 11 bases between. CDR3 protein: CASSLVSEAYEQYF. The CDR3 region has the DNA TGTGCCAGCAGTTTGGTCAGCGAGGCCTACGAGCAGTACTTC.

This clone was counted a few times. The rearrangement uses TRBV9 and TRBJ1-1; D not resolved. Germline V gives CDR1 SGDLS, CDR2 YYNGEE. This CDR3 region has 14 residues. V was clipped by 4 bases and J by 1 base, with 11 bases between them. CDR3 amino acids: CASSPPSRNTEAFF. CDR3 DNA sequence: TGTGCCAGCAGCCCGCCAAGCCGGAACACTGAAGCTTTCTTT.